The 23 T cell receptor beta chains listed next were all sequenced from one sample in a study of technical replicates of blood from several donors. TCRdb keeps only in-frame clones here, not all; method: immunoSEQ multiplex PCR. The sample consists of around 64,000 clones, around 93% of them appearing once. The sequencing sample was made of PBMCs. These receptors all come from a human donor in good health. Some clones in this sample may be carry-over from other donors' samples.

Written as DNA, the CDR3 is TGTGCCAGCAGTGAAGCCAGCGGGGGGATGAATGAGCAGTTCTTC. Translation: CASSEASGGMNEQFF. J is TRBJ2-1 and V is TRBV6-1, with 9 bases lining up with TRBD2. This CDR3 is built from 15 residues. The germline CDR1 and CDR2 sequences are MNHNS and SASEGT. V trimming: 0 bases; J trimming: 7 bases; junction bases outside the gene matches: 4.

V and J are TRBV7-9 and TRBJ2-2; no clear D. Germline values: CDR1 SEHNR, CDR2 FQNEAQ (reference sequence). There are 15 residues in the CDR3. Trimming left V 7 bases short and J 0 bases short, with 12 bases between. CDR3 loop: CASTPSAANTGELFF. The CDR3, as DNA: TGTGCCAGCACTCCCTCTGCGGCGAACACCGGGGAGCTGTTTTTT.

The chain uses TRBV7-9 and TRBJ1-2, with D possibly matching TRBD1 (5 bases). The CDR3 sequence is 16 residues long. V lost 1 base and J lost 0, with 12 bases in between. Germline V gene sequence: CDR1 SEHNR, CDR2 FQNEAQ (reference sequence). In DNA, the CDR3 is TGTGCCAGCAGCTTAGTGGCAGGGCAAGCTAACTATGGCTACACCTTC. This gives the protein CASSLVAGQANYGYTF.

The chain combines TRBV19 with TRBJ2-2; D perhaps matches TRBD1 (6 bases). V lost 4 bases, J lost 4 bases, and 16 bases lay in between. There are 16 residues in the CDR3. Germline-derived CDR1 and CDR2 are LNHDA and SQIVND (reference sequence). The CDR3 bases are TGTGCCAGTAGTACCGACAGGCGGGCCTCCACCGGGGAGCTGTTTTTT. It specifies CASSTDRRASTGELFF.

V and J are TRBV7-6 and TRBJ1-2, with 8 bases matching TRBD1. Germline V lookup: CDR1 SGHVS, CDR2 FNYEAQ. CDR3 length: 13 amino acids. Trimming removed 5 bases from V and 8 bases from J; junction bases left unmatched: 7. CDR3 nucleotides: TGTGCCAGCAGCCGGACAGGGATCGGCGGCTACACCTTC. This gives the protein CASSRTGIGGYTF.

J is TRBJ2-2 and V is TRBV4-3; D may be TRBD1 (6 bases). CDR1 and CDR2 from the germline V gene are LGHNA and YSLEER. This CDR3 contains 19 residues. Trimming took off 0 bases at V and 2 bases at J, with 19 bases between the two ends. The DNA of the CDR3 is TGCGCCAGCAGCCAAGATGGCGCAGGGGCCGCGATAAACACCGGGGAGCTGTTTTTT. It encodes CASSQDGAGAAINTGELFF.

The chain couples TRBV5-6 to TRBJ2-1, with 12 bases fitting TRBD2. Looked up from germline, CDR1 is SGHDT and CDR2 is YYEEEE. The CDR3 extends over 16 amino acids. With 4 bases clipped from V and 4 bases from J, the junction kept 6 bases outside the gene matches. The CDR3 DNA reads as TGTGCCAGCAGCCCTGGACTAGCGGGGTTTTACAATGAGCAGTTCTTC. Encoded protein: CASSPGLAGFYNEQFF.

The V and J genes are TRBV4-1 and TRBJ2-3, with D possibly being TRBD2 (6 bases). Germline V gives CDR1 MGHRA, CDR2 YSYEKL. V lost 0 bases and J 2 bases, leaving 9 bases between the germline ends. This CDR3 has 15 amino acids. This chain's CDR3 is CASSQDSGDTDTQYF. The CDR3 DNA reads TGCGCCAGCAGCCAAGATTCGGGGGACACAGATACGCAGTATTTT.

The chain links TRBV5-6 to TRBJ1-6; the D gene is possibly TRBD1 (5 bases). Germline V gives CDR1 SGHDT, CDR2 YYEEEE. V gave up 5 bases and J gave up 7 bases, with 16 bases separating them. This CDR3 contains 15 residues. CDR3 residues: CASRQLGLSNSPLHF. CDR3 coding DNA: TGTGCCAGCAGACAACTGGGACTTTCGAATTCACCCCTCCACTTT.

The chain uses TRBV28 and TRBJ1-5, with 7 bases matching TRBD1. This CDR3 has 14 residues. Germline loops: CDR1 MDHEN, CDR2 SYDVKM. The V and J ends lost 8 bases and 0 bases, in that order; junction bases with no gene match: 4. DNA of the CDR3: TGTGCCAGCCAGACAGGGTTTAGCAATCAGCCCCAGCATTTT. This gives the protein CASQTGFSNQPQHF.

The J gene is TRBJ2-1, the V gene TRBV6-1, with a possible D match to TRBD1 (6 bases). Trimming pared 2 bases from V and 10 bases from J, leaving 18 bases between. This CDR3 has 15 residues. Germline loops: CDR1 MNHNS, CDR2 SASEGT. The CDR3 region is CASSEIRGPGAEQFF. DNA for the CDR3: TGTGCCAGCAGTGAAATCAGGGGCCCCGGGGCCGAGCAGTTCTTC.

The V call is TRBV19, the J call TRBJ2-7, with 9 positions matching TRBD2. This CDR3 is built from 14 residues. CDR1 is LNHDA, CDR2 SQIVND, per germline (reference sequence). V lost 4 bases and J lost 3; bases outside the gene matches: 4. The CDR3 loop is CASSKTSGNYEQYF. The CDR3 nucleotides are TGTGCCAGTAGTAAGACTAGCGGCAACTACGAGCAGTACTTC.

As regards this clone: Within the sample, other DNA sequences also encode this same CDR3. The rearrangement links TRBV7-9 to TRBJ2-7, with 10 bases that match TRBD2. J lost 2 bases, V lost 0 bases, and 1 base had no gene match. The CDR3 is made up of 15 amino acids. CDR1 is SEHNR and CDR2 is FQNEAQ in the germline V gene (reference sequence). CDR3 coding DNA: TGTGCCAGCAGCTTAGCAGCGGGGGGGACCTACGAGCAGTACTTC. Translating gives CASSLAAGGTYEQYF.

This clone was seen just once. The chain uses TRBV19 and TRBJ2-5; TRBD1 might be the D (7 bases). The length of the CDR3 is 14 residues. Trimming pared 10 bases from V and 5 bases from J, leaving 20 bases between. The germline CDR1 and CDR2 sequences are LNHDA and SQIVND (reference sequence). The CDR3: CATTVPGGMETQYF. The DNA for the CDR3 is TGTGCCACTACAGTACCAGGGGGGATGGAGACCCAGTACTTC.

The V and J genes are TRBV5-1 and TRBJ2-1; D might be TRBD1 (5 bases). The CDR3 is 14 residues long. V lost 4 bases and J 6 bases, leaving 14 bases between the germline ends. Germline V gives CDR1 SGHRS, CDR2 YFSETQ. CDR3 amino acids: CASSTLGARNEQFF. CDR3 in DNA: TGCGCCAGCAGCACCCTTGGGGCCCGCAATGAGCAGTTCTTC.

This CDR3 is CAWSRRSGSGNQPQHF. The CDR3 coding sequence is TGTGCCTGGAGTAGGCGGTCGGGATCGGGCAATCAGCCCCAGCATTTT. This chain joins TRBV30 and TRBJ1-5; D is unclear. Germline CDR1 and CDR2: GTSNPN and SVGIG (reference sequence). V was shortened by 2 bases and J by 2 bases, with 16 bases between the two germline ends. CDR3 length equals 16 residues.

This clone was observed a single time. The rearrangement links TRBV4-1 to TRBJ1-2, with a weak D call TRBD1 (6 bases). CDR1 is MGHRA, CDR2 YSYEKL, per germline. The V end was cut by 4 bases, the J end by 4 bases, with 19 bases between. This CDR3 has 16 residues. The CDR3 DNA is TGCGCCAGCAGCCGAGTTCCTCCAGACAGGTCCTATGGCTACACCTTC. Amino acid sequence: CASSRVPPDRSYGYTF.

V is TRBV30 and J is TRBJ2-2, with TRBD2 as a possible D gene (5 bases). This CDR3 is 13 amino acids long. Germline-derived CDR1 and CDR2 are GTSNPN and SVGIG (reference sequence). V was trimmed by 5 bases and J by 1 base, leaving 8 bases between them. The chain's CDR3 is CAWGSENTGELFF. As DNA, the CDR3 is TGTGCCTGGGGTAGCGAGAACACCGGGGAGCTGTTTTTT.

This chain joins TRBV4-3 and TRBJ1-6; D not resolved. V lost 4 bases, J lost 10 bases, and 20 bases lay in between. The CDR3 totals 16 residues. Germline V gene lookup returns CDR1 LGHNA and CDR2 YSLEER. CDR3 residues: CASSPSAWAERSPLHF. The CDR3 DNA reads as TGCGCCAGCAGCCCTTCTGCGTGGGCAGAACGGTCACCCCTCCACTTT.

The chain carries TRBV6-5 and TRBJ1-3, with a weak D call TRBD1 (5 bases). Trimming removed 6 bases at V and 8 bases at J, with 20 bases between. CDR1 and CDR2 from the germline V gene are MNHEY and SVGAGI. The CDR3 consists of 15 residues. The chain's CDR3 is CASRIRDSPLDTIYF. Here the CDR3 DNA reads TGTGCCAGCAGAATCCGGGACTCACCTCTGGACACCATATATTTT.

V usage is TRBV5-1 and J usage is TRBJ2-2, with 12 bases that match TRBD2. V was pared by 6 bases and J by 6 bases, with 6 bases of the junction left unmatched. Per germline, CDR1 SGHRS and CDR2 YFSETQ. This CDR3 is built from 15 residues. The DNA of the CDR3 is TGCGCCAGCAAAAGAACTAGCGGGGGGCCCGGGGAGCTGTTTTTT. Its translation: CASKRTSGGPGELFF.

V and J are TRBV11-2 and TRBJ2-5; D is possibly TRBD1 (6 bases). The CDR3 runs to 12 residues. Per germline, CDR1 SGHAT and CDR2 FQNNGV. V shed 8 bases and J shed 2 bases, with 9 bases lying between them. The CDR3 here is CASARGQETQYF. CDR3 DNA: TGTGCCAGCGCGAGGGGGCAAGAGACCCAGTACTTC.

The rearrangement links TRBV5-4 to TRBJ2-1; 9 bases agree with TRBD2. Germline V gene sequence: CDR1 SGHNT, CDR2 YYREEE (reference sequence). The V and J ends lost 0 bases and 9 bases, in that order; junction bases with no gene match: 7. This CDR3 contains 15 residues. The CDR3 DNA is TGTGCCAGCAGCTTGGATCTTAGCGGGAGCGTTGAGCAGTTCTTC. This gives the protein CASSLDLSGSVEQFF.